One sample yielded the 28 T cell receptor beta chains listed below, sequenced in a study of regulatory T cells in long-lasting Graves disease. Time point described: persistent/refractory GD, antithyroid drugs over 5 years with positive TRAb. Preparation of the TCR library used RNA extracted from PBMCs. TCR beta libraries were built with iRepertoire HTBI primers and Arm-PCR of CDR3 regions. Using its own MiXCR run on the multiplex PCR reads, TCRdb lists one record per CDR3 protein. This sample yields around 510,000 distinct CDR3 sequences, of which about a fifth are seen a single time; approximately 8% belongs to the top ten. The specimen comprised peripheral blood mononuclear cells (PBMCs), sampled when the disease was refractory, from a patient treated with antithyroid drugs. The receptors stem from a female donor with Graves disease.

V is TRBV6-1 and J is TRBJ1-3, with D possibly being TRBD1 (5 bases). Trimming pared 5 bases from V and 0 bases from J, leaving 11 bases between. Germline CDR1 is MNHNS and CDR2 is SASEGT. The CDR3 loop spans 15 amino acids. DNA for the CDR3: TGTGCCAGCAGTACGGGACGGACCTCTGGAAACACCATATATTTT. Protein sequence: CASSTGRTSGNTIYF.

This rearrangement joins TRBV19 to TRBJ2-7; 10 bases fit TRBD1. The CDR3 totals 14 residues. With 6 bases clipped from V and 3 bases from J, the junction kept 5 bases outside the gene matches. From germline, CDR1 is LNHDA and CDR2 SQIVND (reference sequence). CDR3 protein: CASRGQGINYEQYF. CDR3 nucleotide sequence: TGTGCCAGTAGGGGACAGGGGATTAACTACGAGCAGTACTTC.

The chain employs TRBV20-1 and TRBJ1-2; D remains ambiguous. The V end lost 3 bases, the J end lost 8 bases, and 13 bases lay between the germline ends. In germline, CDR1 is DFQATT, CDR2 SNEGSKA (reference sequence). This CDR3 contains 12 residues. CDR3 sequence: CSARRQALGYTF. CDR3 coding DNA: TGCAGTGCTAGGCGGCAGGCCCTCGGCTACACCTTC.

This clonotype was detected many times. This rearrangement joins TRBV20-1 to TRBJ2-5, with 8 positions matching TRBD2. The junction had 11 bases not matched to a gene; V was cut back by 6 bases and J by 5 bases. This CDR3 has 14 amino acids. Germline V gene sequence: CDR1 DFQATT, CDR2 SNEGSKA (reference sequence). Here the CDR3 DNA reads TGCAGTGCCCCTAGGCGGGAGGAGGGTGAGACCCAGTACTTC. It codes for CSAPRREEGETQYF.

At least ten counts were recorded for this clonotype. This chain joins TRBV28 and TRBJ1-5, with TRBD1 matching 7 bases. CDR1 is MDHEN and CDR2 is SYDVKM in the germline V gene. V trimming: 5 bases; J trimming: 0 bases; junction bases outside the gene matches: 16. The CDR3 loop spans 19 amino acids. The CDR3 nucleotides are TGTGCCAGCAGTACTACAGGGGCCCTACTCTCATATAGCAATCAGCCCCAGCATTTT. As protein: CASSTTGALLSYSNQPQHF.

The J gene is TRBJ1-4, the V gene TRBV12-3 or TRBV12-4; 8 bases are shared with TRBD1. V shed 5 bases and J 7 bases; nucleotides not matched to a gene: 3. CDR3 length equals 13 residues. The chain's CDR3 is CASSTGGFEKLFF. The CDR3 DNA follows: TGTGCCAGCAGTACAGGGGGATTTGAAAAACTGTTTTTT.

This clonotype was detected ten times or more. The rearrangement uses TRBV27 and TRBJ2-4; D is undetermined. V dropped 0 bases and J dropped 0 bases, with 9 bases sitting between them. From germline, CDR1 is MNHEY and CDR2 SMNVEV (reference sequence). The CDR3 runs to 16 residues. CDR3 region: CASSLSDVIAKNIQYF. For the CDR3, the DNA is TGTGCCAGCAGTTTATCGGATGTTATAGCCAAAAACATTCAGTACTTC.

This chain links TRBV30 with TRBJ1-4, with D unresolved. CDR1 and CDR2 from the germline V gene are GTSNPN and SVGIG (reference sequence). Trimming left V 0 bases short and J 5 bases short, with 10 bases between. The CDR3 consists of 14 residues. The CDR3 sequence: CAWSVPEENEKLFF. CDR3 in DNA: TGTGCCTGGAGTGTACCAGAGGAAAATGAAAAACTGTTTTTT.

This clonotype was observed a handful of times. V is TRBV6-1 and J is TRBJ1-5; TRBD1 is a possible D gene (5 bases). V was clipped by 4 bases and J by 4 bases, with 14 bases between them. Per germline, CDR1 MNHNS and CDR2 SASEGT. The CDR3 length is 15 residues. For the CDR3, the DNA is TGTGCCAGCAGTGTCTCCGACAGTTATAATCAGCCCCAGCATTTT. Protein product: CASSVSDSYNQPQHF.

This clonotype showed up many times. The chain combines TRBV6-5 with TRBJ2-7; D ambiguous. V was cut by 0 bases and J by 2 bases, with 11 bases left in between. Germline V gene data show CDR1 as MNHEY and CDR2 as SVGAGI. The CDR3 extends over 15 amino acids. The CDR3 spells CASSYSSVSTYEQYF. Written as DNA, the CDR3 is TGTGCCAGCAGTTACTCTAGTGTTTCGACCTACGAGCAGTACTTC.

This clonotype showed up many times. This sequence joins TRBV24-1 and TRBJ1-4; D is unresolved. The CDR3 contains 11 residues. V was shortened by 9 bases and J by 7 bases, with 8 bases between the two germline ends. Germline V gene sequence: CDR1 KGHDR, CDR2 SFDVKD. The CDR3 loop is CATGEGEKLFF. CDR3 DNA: TGTGCCACCGGGGAGGGTGAAAAACTGTTTTTT.

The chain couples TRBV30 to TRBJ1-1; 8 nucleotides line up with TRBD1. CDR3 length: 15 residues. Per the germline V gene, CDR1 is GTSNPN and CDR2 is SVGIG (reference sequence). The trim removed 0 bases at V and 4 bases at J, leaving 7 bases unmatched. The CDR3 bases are TGTGCCTGGAGTGTAAGAACAGGGGGGTTCACTGAAGCTTTCTTT. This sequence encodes CAWSVRTGGFTEAFF.

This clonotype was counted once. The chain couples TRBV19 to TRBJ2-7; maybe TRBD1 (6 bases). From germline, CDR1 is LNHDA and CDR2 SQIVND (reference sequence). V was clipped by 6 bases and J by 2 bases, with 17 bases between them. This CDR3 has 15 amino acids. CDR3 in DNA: TGTGCCAGTAGAGAAGCCTGGTCAGGGGCCTACGAGCAGTACTTC. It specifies CASREAWSGAYEQYF.

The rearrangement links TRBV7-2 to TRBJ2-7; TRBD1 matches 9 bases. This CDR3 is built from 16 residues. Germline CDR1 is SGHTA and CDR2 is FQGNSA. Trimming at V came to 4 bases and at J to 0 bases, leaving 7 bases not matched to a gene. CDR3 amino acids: CASSSDRGSSSYEQYF. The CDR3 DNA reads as TGTGCCAGCAGCTCGGACAGGGGCTCTAGCTCCTACGAGCAGTACTTC.

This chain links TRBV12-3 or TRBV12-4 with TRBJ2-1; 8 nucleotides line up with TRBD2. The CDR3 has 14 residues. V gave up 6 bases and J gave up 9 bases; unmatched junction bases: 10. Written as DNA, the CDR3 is TGTGCCAGCAGCCCTACTGCGGGAGGCGGTGAGCAGTTCTTC. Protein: CASSPTAGGGEQFF.

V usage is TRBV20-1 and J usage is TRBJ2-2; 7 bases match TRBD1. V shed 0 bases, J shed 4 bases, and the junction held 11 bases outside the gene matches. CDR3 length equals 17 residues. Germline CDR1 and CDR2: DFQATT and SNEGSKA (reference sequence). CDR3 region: CSARETGARSVTGELFF. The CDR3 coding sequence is TGCAGTGCTAGAGAAACAGGGGCTAGGAGCGTCACCGGGGAGCTGTTTTTT.

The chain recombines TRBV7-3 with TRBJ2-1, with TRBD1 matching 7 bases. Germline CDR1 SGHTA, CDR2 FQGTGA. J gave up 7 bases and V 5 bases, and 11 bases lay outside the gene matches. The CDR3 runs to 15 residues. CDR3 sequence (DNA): TGTGCCAGCAGCCTTGGGCAGGGGGAAGGGAATGAGCAGTTCTTC. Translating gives CASSLGQGEGNEQFF. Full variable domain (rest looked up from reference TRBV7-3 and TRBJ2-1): GAGVSQTPSNKVTEKGKYVELRCDPISGHTALYWYRQSLGQGPEFLIYFQGTGAADDSGLPNDRFFAVRPEGSVSTLKIQRTERGDSAVYLCASSLGQGEGNEQFFGPGTRLTVL.

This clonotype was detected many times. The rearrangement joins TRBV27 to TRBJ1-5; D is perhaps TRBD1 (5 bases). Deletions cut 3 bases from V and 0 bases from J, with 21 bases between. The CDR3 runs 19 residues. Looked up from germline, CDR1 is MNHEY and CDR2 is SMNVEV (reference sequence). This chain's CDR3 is CASSFGWGTGFYSNQPQHF. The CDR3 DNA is TGTGCCAGCAGTTTCGGGTGGGGGACTGGATTTTATAGCAATCAGCCCCAGCATTTT.

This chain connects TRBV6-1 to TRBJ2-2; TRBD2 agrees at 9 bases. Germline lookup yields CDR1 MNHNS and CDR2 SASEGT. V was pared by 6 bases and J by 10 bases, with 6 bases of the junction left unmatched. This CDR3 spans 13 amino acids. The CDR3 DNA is TGTGCCAGCAGGGGACTAGCAGGAGAGGAGCTGTTTTTT. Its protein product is CASRGLAGEELFF.

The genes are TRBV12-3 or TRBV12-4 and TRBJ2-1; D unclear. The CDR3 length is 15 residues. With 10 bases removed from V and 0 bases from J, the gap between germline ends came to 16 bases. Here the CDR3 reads CATKTGVSSYNEQFF. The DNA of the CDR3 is TGTGCCACCAAAACTGGGGTCAGCTCCTACAATGAGCAGTTCTTC.

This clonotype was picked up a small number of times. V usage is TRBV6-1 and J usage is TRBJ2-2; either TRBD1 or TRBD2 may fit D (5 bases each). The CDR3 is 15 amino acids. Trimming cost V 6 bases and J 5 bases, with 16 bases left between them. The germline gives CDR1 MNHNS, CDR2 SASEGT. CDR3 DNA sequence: TGTGCCAGCAGCGACGCCGGGGCGCGGACCGGGGAGCTGTTTTTT. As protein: CASSDAGARTGELFF.

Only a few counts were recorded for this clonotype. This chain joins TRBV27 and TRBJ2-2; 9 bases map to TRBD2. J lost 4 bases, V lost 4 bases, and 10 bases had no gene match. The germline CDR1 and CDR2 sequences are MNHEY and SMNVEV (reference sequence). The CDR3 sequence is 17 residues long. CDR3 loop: CASSSLGREGFTGELFF. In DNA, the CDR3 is TGTGCCAGCAGTTCCTTGGGGCGGGAGGGTTTCACCGGGGAGCTGTTTTTT.

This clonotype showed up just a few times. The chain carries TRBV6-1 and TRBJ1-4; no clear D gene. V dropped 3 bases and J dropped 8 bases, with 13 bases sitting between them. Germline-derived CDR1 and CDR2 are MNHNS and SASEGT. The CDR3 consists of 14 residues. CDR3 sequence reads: CASSEERLEEKLFF. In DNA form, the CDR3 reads TGTGCCAGCAGTGAGGAACGACTTGAAGAAAAACTGTTTTTT.

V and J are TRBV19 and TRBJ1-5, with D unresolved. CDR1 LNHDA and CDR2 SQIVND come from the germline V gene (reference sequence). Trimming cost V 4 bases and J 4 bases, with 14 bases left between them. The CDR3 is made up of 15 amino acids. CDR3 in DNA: TGTGCCAGTAGTACCAGTAGGCGGCCAAATCAGCCCCAGCATTTT. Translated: CASSTSRRPNQPQHF.

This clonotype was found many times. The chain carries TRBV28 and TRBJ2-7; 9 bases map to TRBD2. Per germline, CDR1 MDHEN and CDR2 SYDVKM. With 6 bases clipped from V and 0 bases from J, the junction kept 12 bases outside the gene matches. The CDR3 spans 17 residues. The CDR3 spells CASSHGTSRYRSYEQYF. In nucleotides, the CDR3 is TGTGCCAGCAGCCACGGGACTAGCAGATATCGCTCCTACGAGCAGTACTTC.

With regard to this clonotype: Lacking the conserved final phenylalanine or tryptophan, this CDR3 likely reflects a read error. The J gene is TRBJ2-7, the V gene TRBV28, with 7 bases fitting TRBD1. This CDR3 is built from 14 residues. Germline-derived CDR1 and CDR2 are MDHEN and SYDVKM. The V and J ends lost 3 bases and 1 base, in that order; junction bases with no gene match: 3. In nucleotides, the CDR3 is TGTGCCAGCAGTTTGACAGGGCGTTCCTACGAGCAGTACCTC. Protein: CASSLTGRSYEQYL.

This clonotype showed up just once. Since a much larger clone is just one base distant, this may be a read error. The CDR3 region has the DNA TGTGCCAGCAGGGGGGACAGTAACTACGAGCAGCACTTC. Translating gives CASRGDSNYEQHF. The chain links TRBV2 to TRBJ2-7; 7 bases fit TRBD1. Germline CDR1 and CDR2: SNHLY and FYNNEI. The CDR3 length is 13 residues. The entire variable domain, with the rest obtained from reference TRBV2 and TRBJ2-7, is as follows: EPEVTQTPSHQVTQMGQEVILRCVPISNHLYFYWYRQILGQKVEFLVSFYNNEISEKSEIFDDQFSVERPDGSNFTLKIRSTKLEDSAMYFCASRGDSNYEQHFGPGTRLTVT.

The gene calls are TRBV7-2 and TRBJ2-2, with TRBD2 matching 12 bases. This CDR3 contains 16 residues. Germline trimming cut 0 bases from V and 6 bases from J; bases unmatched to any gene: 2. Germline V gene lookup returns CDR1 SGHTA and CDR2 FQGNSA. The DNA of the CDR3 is TGTGCCAGCAGCTTAGCTCTAGCGGGAGGGGCCGGGGAGCTGTTTTTT. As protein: CASSLALAGGAGELFF. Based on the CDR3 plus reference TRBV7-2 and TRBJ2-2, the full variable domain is GAGVSQSPSNKVTEKGKDVELRCDPISGHTALYWYRQSLGQGLEFLIYFQGNSAPDKSGLPSDRFSAERTGGSVSTLTIQRTQQEDSAVYLCASSLALAGGAGELFFGEGSRLTVL.